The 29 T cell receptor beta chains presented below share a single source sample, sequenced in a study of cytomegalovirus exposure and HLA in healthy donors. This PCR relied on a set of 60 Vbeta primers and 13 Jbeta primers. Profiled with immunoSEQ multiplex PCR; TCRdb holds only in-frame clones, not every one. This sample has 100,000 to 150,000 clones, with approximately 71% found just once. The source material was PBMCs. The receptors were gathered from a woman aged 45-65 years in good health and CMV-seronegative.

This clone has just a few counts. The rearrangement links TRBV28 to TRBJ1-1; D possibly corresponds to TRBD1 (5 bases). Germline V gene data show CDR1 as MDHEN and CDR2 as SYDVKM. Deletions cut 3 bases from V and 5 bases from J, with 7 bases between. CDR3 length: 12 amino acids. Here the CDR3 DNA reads TGTGCCAGCAGTTTCGACAGAACTGAAGCTTTCTTT. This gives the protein CASSFDRTEAFF.

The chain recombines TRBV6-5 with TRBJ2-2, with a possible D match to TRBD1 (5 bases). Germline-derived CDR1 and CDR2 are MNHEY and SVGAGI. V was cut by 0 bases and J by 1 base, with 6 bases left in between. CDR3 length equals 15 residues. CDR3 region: CASSYSDRNTGELFF. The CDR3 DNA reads TGTGCCAGCAGTTACTCCGACAGGAACACCGGGGAGCTGTTTTTT.

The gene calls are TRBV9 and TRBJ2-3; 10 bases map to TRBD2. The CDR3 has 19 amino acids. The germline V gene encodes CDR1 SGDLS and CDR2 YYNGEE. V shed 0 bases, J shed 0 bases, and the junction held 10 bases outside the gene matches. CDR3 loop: CASSVVASGSGGSTDTQYF. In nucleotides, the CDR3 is TGTGCCAGCAGCGTAGTTGCTAGCGGGAGCGGAGGGAGCACAGATACGCAGTATTTT. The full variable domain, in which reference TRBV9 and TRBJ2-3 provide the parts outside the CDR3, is DSGVTQTPKHLITATGQRVTLRCSPRSGDLSVYWYQQSLDQGLQFLIQYYNGEERAKGNILERFSAQQFPDLHSELNLSSLELGDSALYFCASSVVASGSGGSTDTQYFGPGTRLTVL.

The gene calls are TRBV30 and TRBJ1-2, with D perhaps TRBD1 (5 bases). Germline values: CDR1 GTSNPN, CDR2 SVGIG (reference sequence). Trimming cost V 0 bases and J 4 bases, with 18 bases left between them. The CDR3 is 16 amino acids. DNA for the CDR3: TGTGCCTGGAGTGTACGGGGGGATCCTAGGGCCTATGGCTACACCTTC. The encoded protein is CAWSVRGDPRAYGYTF.

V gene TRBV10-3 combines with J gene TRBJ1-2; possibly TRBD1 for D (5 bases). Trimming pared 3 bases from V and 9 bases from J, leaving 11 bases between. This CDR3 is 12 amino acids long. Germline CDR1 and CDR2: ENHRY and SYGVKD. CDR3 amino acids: CAISDKGWRYTF. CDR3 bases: TGTGCCATCAGTGATAAGGGGTGGCGCTACACCTTC.

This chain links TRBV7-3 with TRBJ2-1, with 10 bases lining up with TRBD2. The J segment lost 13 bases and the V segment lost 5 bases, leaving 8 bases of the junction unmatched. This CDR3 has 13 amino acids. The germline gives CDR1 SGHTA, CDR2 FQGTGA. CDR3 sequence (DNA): TGTGCCAGCAGCCCGGAACCTAGCGGGAGTCAGTTCTTC. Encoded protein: CASSPEPSGSQFF. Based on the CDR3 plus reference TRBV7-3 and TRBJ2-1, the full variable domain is GAGVSQTPSNKVTEKGKYVELRCDPISGHTALYWYRQSLGQGPEFLIYFQGTGAADDSGLPNDRFFAVRPEGSVSTLKIQRTERGDSAVYLCASSPEPSGSQFFGPGTRLTVL.

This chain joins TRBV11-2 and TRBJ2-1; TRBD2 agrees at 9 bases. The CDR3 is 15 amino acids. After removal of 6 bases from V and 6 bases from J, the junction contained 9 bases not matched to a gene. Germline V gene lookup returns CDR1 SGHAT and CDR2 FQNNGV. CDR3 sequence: CASRPWGLARNEQFF. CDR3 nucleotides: TGTGCCAGCAGACCTTGGGGACTAGCACGCAATGAGCAGTTCTTC.

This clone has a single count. For the CDR3, the DNA is TGCGCCAGCAGCCCCCGGCAAGAAGCGGCGGGCTACGAGCAGTACTTC. Amino acid sequence: CASSPRQEAAGYEQYF. The V and J genes are TRBV4-3 and TRBJ2-7; D might be TRBD2 (5 bases). CDR1 and CDR2 (germline): LGHNA, YSLEER. Trimming cost V 4 bases and J 3 bases, with 19 bases left between them. The CDR3 is 16 residues long.

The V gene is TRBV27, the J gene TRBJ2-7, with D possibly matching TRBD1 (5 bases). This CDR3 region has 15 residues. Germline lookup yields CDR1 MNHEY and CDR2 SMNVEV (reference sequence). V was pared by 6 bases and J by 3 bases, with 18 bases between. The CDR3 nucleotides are TGTGCCAGCAGGGGGCTTCAGGAAACCTACTACGAGCAGTACTTC. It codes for CASRGLQETYYEQYF.

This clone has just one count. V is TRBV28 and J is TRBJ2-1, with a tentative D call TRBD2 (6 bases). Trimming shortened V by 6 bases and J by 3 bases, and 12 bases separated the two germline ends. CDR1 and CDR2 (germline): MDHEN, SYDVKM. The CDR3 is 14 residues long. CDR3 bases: TGTGCCAGCAGGCTTAGGGGACTCTACAATGAGCAGTTCTTC. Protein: CASRLRGLYNEQFF.

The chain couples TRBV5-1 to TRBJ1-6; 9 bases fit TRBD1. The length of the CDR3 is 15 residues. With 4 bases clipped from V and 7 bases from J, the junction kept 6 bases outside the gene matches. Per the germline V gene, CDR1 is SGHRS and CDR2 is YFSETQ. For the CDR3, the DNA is TGCGCCAGCAGCGAACAGGGGGCAGGGAATTCACCCCTCCACTTT. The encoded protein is CASSEQGAGNSPLHF.

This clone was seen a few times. The CDR3 protein is CAISESRGGQPQHF. The CDR3, as DNA: TGTGCCATCAGTGAGTCAAGGGGAGGGCAGCCCCAGCATTTT. This chain uses TRBV10-3 with TRBJ1-5; weak D call: TRBD1 (5 bases). CDR1 and CDR2 from the germline V gene are ENHRY and SYGVKD. This CDR3 spans 14 amino acids. Trimming removed 0 bases from V and 7 bases from J, with 10 bases in between.

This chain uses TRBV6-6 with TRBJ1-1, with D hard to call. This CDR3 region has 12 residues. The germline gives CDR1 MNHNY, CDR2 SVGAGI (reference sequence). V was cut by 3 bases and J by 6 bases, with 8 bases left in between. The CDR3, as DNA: TGTGCCAGCAGTTATATGGGAGCTGAAGCTTTCTTT. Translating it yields CASSYMGAEAFF.

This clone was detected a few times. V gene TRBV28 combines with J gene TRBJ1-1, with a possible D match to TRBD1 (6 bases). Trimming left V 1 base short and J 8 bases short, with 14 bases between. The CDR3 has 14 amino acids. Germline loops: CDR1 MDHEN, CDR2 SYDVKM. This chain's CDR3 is CASSLSDSKREAFF. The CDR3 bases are TGTGCCAGCAGTTTATCGGACAGCAAGAGAGAAGCTTTCTTT. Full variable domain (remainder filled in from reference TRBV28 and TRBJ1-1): DVKVTQSSRYLVKRTGEKVFLECVQDMDHENMFWYRQDPGLGLRLIYFSYDVKMKEKGDIPEGYSVSREKKERFSLILESASTNQTSMYLCASSLSDSKREAFFGQGTRLTVV.

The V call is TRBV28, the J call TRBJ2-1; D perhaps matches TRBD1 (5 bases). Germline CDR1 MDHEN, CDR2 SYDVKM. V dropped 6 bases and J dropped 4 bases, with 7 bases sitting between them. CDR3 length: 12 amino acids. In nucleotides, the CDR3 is TGTGCCAGCAGAGGGGTTTACAATGAGCAGTTCTTC. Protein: CASRGVYNEQFF.

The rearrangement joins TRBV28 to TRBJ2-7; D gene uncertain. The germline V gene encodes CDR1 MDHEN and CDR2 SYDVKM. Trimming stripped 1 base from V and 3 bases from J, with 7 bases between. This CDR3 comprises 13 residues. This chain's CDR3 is CASSLLSIYEQYF. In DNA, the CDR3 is TGTGCCAGCAGTTTATTGTCTATCTACGAGCAGTACTTC.

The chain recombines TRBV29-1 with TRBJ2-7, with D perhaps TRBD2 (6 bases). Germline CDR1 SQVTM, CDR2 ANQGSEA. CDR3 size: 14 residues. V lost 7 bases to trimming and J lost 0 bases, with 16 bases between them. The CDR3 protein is CSATIVGGSYEQYF. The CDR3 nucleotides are TGCAGCGCGACAATAGTCGGGGGCTCCTACGAGCAGTACTTC.

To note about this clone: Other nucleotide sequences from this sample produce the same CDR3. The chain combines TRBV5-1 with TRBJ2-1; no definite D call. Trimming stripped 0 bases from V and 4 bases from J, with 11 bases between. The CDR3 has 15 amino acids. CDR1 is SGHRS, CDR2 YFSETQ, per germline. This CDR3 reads CASSLGGSSYNEQFF. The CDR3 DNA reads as TGCGCCAGCAGCTTGGGAGGTAGCTCATACAATGAGCAGTTCTTC.

The CDR3 DNA is TGTGCCAGCAGCTTTGACAGATACGCATTCGAGCAGTACTTC. It yields the protein CASSFDRYAFEQYF. The chain is built from TRBV5-4 and TRBJ2-7; TRBD1 might be the D (5 bases). Germline CDR1 reads SGHNT; CDR2 reads YYREEE (reference sequence). CDR3 length equals 14 residues. The ends were cut back, 2 bases at V and 6 bases at J, with 15 bases in the middle. Looking up the rest from reference TRBV5-4 and TRBJ2-7 gives the full variable domain: ETGVTQSPTHLIKTRGQQVTLRCSSQSGHNTVSWYQQALGQGPQFIFQYYREEENGRGNFPPRFSGLQFPNYSSELNVNALELDDSALYLCASSFDRYAFEQYFGPGTRLTVT.

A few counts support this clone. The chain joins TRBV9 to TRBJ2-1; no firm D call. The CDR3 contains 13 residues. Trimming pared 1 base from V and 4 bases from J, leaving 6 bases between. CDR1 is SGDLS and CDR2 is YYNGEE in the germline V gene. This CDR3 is CASSVSAYNEQFF. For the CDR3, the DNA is TGTGCCAGCAGCGTATCAGCGTACAATGAGCAGTTCTTC.

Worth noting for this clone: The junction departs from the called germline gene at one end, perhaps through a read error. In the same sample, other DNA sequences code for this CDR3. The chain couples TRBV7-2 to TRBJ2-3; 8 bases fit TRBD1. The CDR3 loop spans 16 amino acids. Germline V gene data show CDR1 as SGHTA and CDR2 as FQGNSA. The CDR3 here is CASSLPDRASTDTQYF. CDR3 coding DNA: TGTGCCAGCAGCTTACCGGACAGGGCTAGCACAGATACGCAATATTTT.

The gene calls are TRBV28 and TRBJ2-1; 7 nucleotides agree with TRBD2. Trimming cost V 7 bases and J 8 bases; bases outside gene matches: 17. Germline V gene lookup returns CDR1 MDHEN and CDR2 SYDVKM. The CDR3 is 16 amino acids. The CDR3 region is CASNLLLGGKMDEQFF. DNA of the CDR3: TGTGCCAGCAACCTCCTCCTGGGAGGGAAAATGGATGAGCAGTTCTTC.

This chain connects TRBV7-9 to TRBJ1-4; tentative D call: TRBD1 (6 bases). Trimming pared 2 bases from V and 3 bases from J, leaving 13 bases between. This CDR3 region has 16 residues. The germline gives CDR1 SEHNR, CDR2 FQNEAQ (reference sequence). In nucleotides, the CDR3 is TGTGCCAGCAGCTTATTTCTGGGGGCTTCTAATGAAAAACTGTTTTTT. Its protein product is CASSLFLGASNEKLFF. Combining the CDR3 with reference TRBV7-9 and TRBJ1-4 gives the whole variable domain DTGVSQNPRHKITKRGQNVTFRCDPISEHNRLYWYRQTLGQGPEFLTYFQNEAQLEKSRLLSDRFSAERPKGSFSTLEIQRTEQGDSAMYLCASSLFLGASNEKLFFGSGTQLSVL.

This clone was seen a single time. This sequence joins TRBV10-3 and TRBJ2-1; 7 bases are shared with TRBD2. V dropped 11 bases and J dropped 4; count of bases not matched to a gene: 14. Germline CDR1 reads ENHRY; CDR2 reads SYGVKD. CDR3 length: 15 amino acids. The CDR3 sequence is CALGGGSGLYNEQFF. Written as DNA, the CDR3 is TGTGCCCTCGGAGGCGGGAGTGGGTTATACAATGAGCAGTTCTTC.

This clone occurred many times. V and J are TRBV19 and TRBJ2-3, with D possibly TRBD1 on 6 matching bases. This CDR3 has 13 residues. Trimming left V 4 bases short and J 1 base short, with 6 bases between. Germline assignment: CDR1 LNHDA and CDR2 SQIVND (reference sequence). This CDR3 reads CASSNRGTDTQYF. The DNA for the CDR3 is TGTGCCAGTAGTAACAGGGGCACAGATACGCAGTATTTT.

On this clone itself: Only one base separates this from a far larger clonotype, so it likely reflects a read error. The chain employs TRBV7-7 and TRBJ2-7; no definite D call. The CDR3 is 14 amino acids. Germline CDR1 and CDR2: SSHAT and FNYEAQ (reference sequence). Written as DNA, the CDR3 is TGTGCTAGCAGCTTAGGTTCAGACACCTACGAGCAGTACTTC. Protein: CASSLGSDTYEQYF.

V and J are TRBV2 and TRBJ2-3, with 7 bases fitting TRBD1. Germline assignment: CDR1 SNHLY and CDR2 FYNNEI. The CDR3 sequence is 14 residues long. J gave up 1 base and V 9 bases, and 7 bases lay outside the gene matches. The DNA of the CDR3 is TGTGCCAGTCTGGGACAGCTAGGCACAGATACGCAGTATTTT. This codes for CASLGQLGTDTQYF. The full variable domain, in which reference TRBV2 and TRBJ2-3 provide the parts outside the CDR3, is EPEVTQTPSHQVTQMGQEVILRCVPISNHLYFYWYRQILGQKVEFLVSFYNNEISEKSEIFDDQFSVERPDGSNFTLKIRSTKLEDSAMYFCASLGQLGTDTQYFGPGTRLTVL.

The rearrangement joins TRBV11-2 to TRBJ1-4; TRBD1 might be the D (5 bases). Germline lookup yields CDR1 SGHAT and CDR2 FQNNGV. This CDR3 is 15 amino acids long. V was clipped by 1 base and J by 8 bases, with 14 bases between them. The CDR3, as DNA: TGTGCCAGCAGCTTAGGTACAGGCCCTGGAGAAAAACTGTTTTTT. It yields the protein CASSLGTGPGEKLFF.

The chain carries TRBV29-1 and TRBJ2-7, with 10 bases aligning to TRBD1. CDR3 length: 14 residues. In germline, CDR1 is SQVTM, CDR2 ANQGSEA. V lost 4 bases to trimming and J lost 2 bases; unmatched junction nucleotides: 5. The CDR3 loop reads CSVVRGQGPYEQYF. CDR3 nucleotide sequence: TGCAGCGTTGTAAGGGGACAGGGGCCCTACGAGCAGTACTTC.